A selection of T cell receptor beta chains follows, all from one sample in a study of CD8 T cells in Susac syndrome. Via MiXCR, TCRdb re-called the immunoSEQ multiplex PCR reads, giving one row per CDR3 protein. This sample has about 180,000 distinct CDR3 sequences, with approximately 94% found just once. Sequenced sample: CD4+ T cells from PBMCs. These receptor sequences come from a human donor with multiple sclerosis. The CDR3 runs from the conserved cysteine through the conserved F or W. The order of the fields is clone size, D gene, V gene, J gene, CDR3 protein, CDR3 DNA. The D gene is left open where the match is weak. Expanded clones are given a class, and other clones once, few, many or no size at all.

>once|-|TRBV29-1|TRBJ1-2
CSAAHPGGADGYTF
TGCAGCGCTGCTCATCCGGGGGGCGCGGACGGCTACACCTTC
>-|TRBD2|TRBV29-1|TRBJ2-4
CSVAGRTKNIQYF
TGCAGCGTTGCCGGGAGGACCAAAAACATTCAGTACTTC
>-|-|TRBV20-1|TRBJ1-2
CSARQTPGYGYTF
TGCAGTGCCCGACAGACTCCTGGCTATGGCTACACCTTC
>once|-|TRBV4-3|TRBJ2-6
CASSPTGLANVLTF
TGCGCCAGCAGCCCCACAGGGCTGGCCAACGTCCTGACTTTC
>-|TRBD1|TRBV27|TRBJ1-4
CASSSRGTVKSGTNEKLFF
TGTGCCAGCAGCTCACGCGGGACAGTCAAATCCGGAACTAATGAAAAACTGTTTTTT
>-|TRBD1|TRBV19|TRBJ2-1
CASTRTGDGGEQFF
TGTGCCAGTACCCGGACAGGGGATGGCGGTGAGCAGTTCTTC
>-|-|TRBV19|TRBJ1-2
CASQRGVAGYTF
TGTGCCAGCCAGAGGGGTGTCGCTGGCTACACCTTC
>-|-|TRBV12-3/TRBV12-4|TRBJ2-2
CASSPLWAGELFF
TGTGCCAGCAGTCCCCTCTGGGCCGGGGAGCTGTTTTTT
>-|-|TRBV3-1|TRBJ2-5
CASSQGGLGETQYF
TGTGCCAGCAGCCAAGGCGGGCTGGGGGAGACCCAGTACTTC
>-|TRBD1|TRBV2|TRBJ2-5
CASSGDREETQYF
TGTGCCAGCAGCGGCGACAGGGAAGAGACCCAGTACTTC
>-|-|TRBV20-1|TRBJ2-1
CTPEGGRGEQFF
TGCACCCCGGAGGGGGGGAGGGGTGAGCAGTTCTTC
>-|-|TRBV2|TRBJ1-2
CASSADRSYGYTF
TGTGCCAGCAGTGCAGACAGGAGCTATGGCTACACCTTC
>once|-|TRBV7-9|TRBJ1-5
CASSPDTGSNQPQHF
TGTGCCAGCAGCCCGGACACGGGTAGCAATCAGCCCCAGCATTTT
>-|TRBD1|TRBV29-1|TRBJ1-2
CSGGGQGSPYGYTF
TGCAGCGGGGGCGGACAGGGGAGCCCCTATGGCTACACCTTC
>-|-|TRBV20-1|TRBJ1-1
CSARGGSDTEAFF
TGCAGTGCTAGAGGGGGCTCGGACACTGAAGCTTTCTTT
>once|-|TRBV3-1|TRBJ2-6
CASTDRGANVLTF
TGTGCCAGCACCGACAGGGGGGCCAACGTCCTGACTTTC
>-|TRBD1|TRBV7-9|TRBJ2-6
CASSLRDRGPGANVLTF
TGTGCCAGCAGCTTACGGGACAGGGGACCTGGGGCCAACGTCCTGACTTTC
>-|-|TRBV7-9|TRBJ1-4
CASSPPGQSEKLFF
TGTGCCAGCAGCCCCCCAGGACAGAGTGAAAAACTGTTTTTT
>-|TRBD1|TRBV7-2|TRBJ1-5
CASSLEGFTGVQPQHF
TGTGCCAGCAGCTTAGAAGGATTTACAGGGGTTCAGCCCCAGCATTTT
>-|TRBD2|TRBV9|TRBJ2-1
CASSVDGLAGDNEQFF
TGTGCCAGCAGCGTAGACGGACTAGCGGGGGACAATGAGCAGTTCTTC
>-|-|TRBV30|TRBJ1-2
CAWSVRLYGYTF
TGTGCCTGGAGTGTACGCCTATATGGCTACACCTTC
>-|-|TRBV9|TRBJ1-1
CASSADTRITEAFF
TGTGCCAGCAGCGCCGACACTCGGATTACTGAAGCTTTCTTT
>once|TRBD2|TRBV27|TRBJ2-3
CASRLAASGGPLPTDTQYF
TGTGCCAGCAGGTTGGCGGCTAGCGGGGGTCCTCTCCCCACAGATACGCAGTATTTT
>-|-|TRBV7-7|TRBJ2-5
CASSLTWGETPYF
TGTGCTAGCAGCTTAACATGGGGAGAGACCCCTTACTTC
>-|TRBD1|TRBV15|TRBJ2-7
CATGGQGLSYEQYF
TGTGCCACCGGTGGACAGGGCCTCTCCTACGAGCAGTACTTC
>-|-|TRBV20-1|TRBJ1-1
CSAISGPANTEAFF
TGCAGTGCTATCAGTGGTCCGGCGAACACTGAAGCTTTCTTT
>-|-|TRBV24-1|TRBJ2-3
CATQQLIEDTQYF
TGTGCCACCCAACAGCTTATCGAAGATACGCAGTATTTT
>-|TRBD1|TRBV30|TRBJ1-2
CAWSGGQANNYGYTF
TGTGCCTGGAGTGGAGGACAGGCGAATAACTATGGCTACACCTTC
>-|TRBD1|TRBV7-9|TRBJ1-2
CASSTSDRVYGYTF
TGTGCCAGCAGCACGTCTGACAGGGTTTATGGCTACACCTTC
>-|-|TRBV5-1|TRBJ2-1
CASSSLGGVSYNEQFF
TGCGCCAGCAGTTCACTTGGTGGCGTCTCCTACAATGAGCAGTTCTTC
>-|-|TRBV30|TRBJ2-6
CAWSRGRSGANVLTF
TGTGCCTGGAGCCGGGGGCGCTCTGGGGCCAACGTCCTGACTTTC
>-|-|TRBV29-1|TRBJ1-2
CSVLRSNYGYTF
TGCAGCGTCCTCAGGTCTAACTATGGCTACACCTTC
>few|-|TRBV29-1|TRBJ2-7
CSVAPGGKYEQYF
TGCAGCGTTGCCCCGGGTGGTAAGTACGAGCAGTACTTC
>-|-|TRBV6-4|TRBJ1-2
CASSLSGTNGYTF
TGTGCCAGCAGCCTCTCCGGGACAAATGGCTACACCTTC
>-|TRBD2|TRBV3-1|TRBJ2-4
CASSHGTRSGNIQYF
TGTGCCAGCAGCCACGGGACTAGGTCGGGAAACATTCAGTACTTC
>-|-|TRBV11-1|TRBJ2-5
CASSFMETQYF
TGTGCCAGCAGCTTTATGGAGACCCAGTACTTC
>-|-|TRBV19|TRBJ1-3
CASSAQGQSGNTIYF
TGTGCCAGTAGTGCACAGGGCCAGTCTGGAAACACCATATATTTT
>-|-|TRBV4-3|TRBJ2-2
CASSQLVNTGELFF
TGCGCCAGCAGCCAACTTGTGAACACCGGGGAGCTGTTTTTT
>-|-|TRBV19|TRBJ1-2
CASSATGAYGYTF
TGTGCCAGTAGTGCAACAGGAGCTTATGGCTACACCTTC
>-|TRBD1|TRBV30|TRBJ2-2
CAWRTGVTGELFF
TGTGCCTGGCGGACAGGGGTCACCGGGGAGCTGTTTTTT